A selection of T cell receptor beta chains follows, all from one sample in a study of T-cell reconstitution after alpha-beta-depleted transplantation in children. Each CDR3 protein gets one entry after TCRdb re-called the PCR reads with MiXCR. The profile shows about 200,000 distinct CDR3 sequences, approximately 6.3% of them singletons. The source material was PBMCs, sampled before TCRalphabeta/CD19-depleted stem cell transplant. These receptors came from a boy between 2 and 10 years old with acute lymphoblastic leukemia, due to receive a stem cell transplant. The CDR3 runs from the conserved cysteine through the conserved F or W. The D gene is left open where the match is weak. Part of the rows lack a size; the others show once, few, many or a class for expanded clones.

V	size	J	D	DNA	CDR3
TRBV5-1	NA	TRBJ1-1	NA	TGCGCCAGCAGCTTCGAGAGGAACACTGAAGCTTTCTTT	CASSFERNTEAFF
TRBV6-1	few	TRBJ2-7	NA	TGTGCCAGCAGGCACAGAGGCCCCTACGAGCAGTACTTC	CASRHRGPYEQYF
TRBV20-1	NA	TRBJ1-1	NA	TGCAGTGCTAGAGATTTTAGTAGGCCCGACACTAACACTGAAGCTTTCTTT	CSARDFSRPDTNTEAFF
TRBV29-1	many	TRBJ2-1	TRBD1	TGCAGCGCCGAAGGGACAGGGACCGGCGACTCGAGCTCCTACAATGAGCAGTTCTTC	CSAEGTGTGDSSSYNEQFF
TRBV25-1	many	TRBJ2-7	TRBD1	TGTGCCAGCAGTGAGCTCGGACAGGGGGACTACGAGCAGTACTTC	CASSELGQGDYEQYF
TRBV21-1	few	TRBJ2-5	NA	TGTGCCACCCGGACAGGGATAGAGACCCAGTACTTC	CATRTGIETQYF
TRBV28	few	TRBJ1-2	NA	TGTGCCAGCAGTTTAGCCCCTAAGGGCTACACCTTC	CASSLAPKGYTF
TRBV20-1	NA	TRBJ2-7	TRBD2	TGCAGTGCTAGAGACGGGACTAGGGTCTACGAGCAGTACTTC	CSARDGTRVYEQYF
TRBV28	NA	TRBJ2-7	NA	TGTGCCAGCAGTTTCCGGGGGCCTGCGGGGGTGCAGTACTTC	CASSFRGPAGVQYF
TRBV7-2	NA	TRBJ1-2	TRBD1	TGTGCCAGCAGCTTAGGACAGGGTAAAGGGGATGGCTACACCTTC	CASSLGQGKGDGYTF
TRBV29-1	many	TRBJ1-2	TRBD1	TGCAGTTGGACAGGGGGAGATAGCAATGGCTACACCTTC	CSWTGGDSNGYTF
TRBV20-1	many	TRBJ2-1	NA	TGCAGTGCCCCGCCGGGACGGGATTTATTAGCGGATGAGCAGTTCTTC	CSAPPGRDLLADEQFF
TRBV15	many	TRBJ2-3	TRBD2	TGTGCCACCAGCAGGGTTATATCGAGCGGGGGGCCTTCAGATACGCAGTATTTT	CATSRVISSGGPSDTQYF
TRBV5-1	NA	TRBJ2-5	TRBD2	TGCGCCAGCAGCCGAGACGACCGACTAGCGGGGGGCGAGACCCAGTACTTC	CASSRDDRLAGGETQYF
TRBV6-5	few	TRBJ2-5	TRBD2	TGTGCCAGCAGTTACGGGCAAGCGGGAGAGCTTGGAGAGACCCAGTACTTC	CASSYGQAGELGETQYF
TRBV7-9	many	TRBJ2-7	NA	TGTGCCAGCACCTCCCCTGATGGGACTTTAGAGCAGTACTTC	CASTSPDGTLEQYF
TRBV2	many	TRBJ1-1	NA	TGTGCCACCCTACAGGATAGAAACACTGAAGCTTTCTTT	CATLQDRNTEAFF
TRBV20-1	many	TRBJ1-1	NA	TGCAGTGCTAGATCCCTTTGGGGGGCGGGAACTGAAGCTTTCTTT	CSARSLWGAGTEAFF
TRBV2	NA	TRBJ2-3	NA	TGTGCCAGCGTCGAGACAGATACGCAGTATTTT	CASVETDTQYF
TRBV15	few	TRBJ1-2	TRBD1	TGTGCCACCAGCAGAGGGACTACAGGGGCCCGGGGGAATGGCTACACCTTC	CATSRGTTGARGNGYTF
TRBV18	many	TRBJ2-1	TRBD2	TGTGCCAGCTCACCGAGCGGGAGAAGAAATGAGCAGTTCTTC	CASSPSGRRNEQFF
TRBV7-9	many	TRBJ1-2	NA	TGTGCCAGCAGCCCAACTGACAGAGACTATGGCTACACCTTC	CASSPTDRDYGYTF
TRBV7-2	NA	TRBJ1-2	NA	TGTGCCAGCATCGTCCCCCGAGGAAACTATGGCTACACCTTC	CASIVPRGNYGYTF
TRBV7-3	few	TRBJ2-2	TRBD2	TGTGCCAGCAGCCCGGGGGGGGTACTAGCGGGGGAGTCGGCGAACACCGGGGAGCTGTTTTTT	CASSPGGVLAGESANTGELFF
TRBV6-2/TRBV6-3	few	TRBJ2-7	NA	TGTGCCAGCAGAGGACTTCTAGCGACCATTCATTACGAGCAGTACTTC	CASRGLLATIHYEQYF
TRBV28	many	TRBJ2-7	NA	TGTGCCAGCAGTTTACGGAGGGTAGCTCCCGAGCAGTACTTC	CASSLRRVAPEQYF